The 14 T cell receptor beta chains listed next were all sequenced from one sample in a study of blood T cell repertoires in COVID-19. The table came from immunoSEQ multiplex PCR; TCRdb's copy has only in-frame clones and leaves some out. This table holds around 150,000 clones, less than 90% found once. The sequenced material came from peripheral blood. Receptors originate from a human donor with COVID-19, enrolled during active disease. The donor label of this sample is uncertain.

The chain is built from TRBV15 and TRBJ1-2; no clear D gene. V was cut by 5 bases and J by 8 bases, with 12 bases left in between. Germline CDR1 reads LNHNV; CDR2 reads YYDKDF (reference sequence). The CDR3 has 12 residues. This CDR3 is CATSESYRGYTF. The DNA for the CDR3 is TGTGCCACCAGCGAAAGCTATCGGGGCTACACCTTC.

The DNA of the CDR3 is TGTGCCAGCAGCCCTGGACAGGGGATCAATCAGCCCCAGCATTTT. Protein product: CASSPGQGINQPQHF. The V and J genes are TRBV7-9 and TRBJ1-5; 9 bases are shared with TRBD1. Trimming cost V 5 bases and J 3 bases; bases outside gene matches: 5. CDR1 and CDR2 (germline): SEHNR, FQNEAQ (reference sequence). This CDR3 has 15 residues.

The chain links TRBV7-9 to TRBJ2-7; 8 nucleotides line up with TRBD1. Germline V gives CDR1 SEHNR, CDR2 FQNEAQ (reference sequence). The CDR3 has 14 residues. The junction had 9 bases not matched to a gene; V was cut back by 5 bases and J by 6 bases. DNA for the CDR3: TGTGCCAGCAGCGCTTCAGGGGGCTTCCTCGAGCAGTACTTC. It encodes CASSASGGFLEQYF.

The chain carries TRBV27 and TRBJ1-5; tentative D call: TRBD1 (5 bases). V was clipped by 5 bases and J by 1 base, with 18 bases between them. CDR1 is MNHEY, CDR2 SMNVEV, per germline (reference sequence). The CDR3 has 17 residues. The CDR3, as DNA: TGTGCCAGCAGTCCCAACAGGCATCCCGAGAGCAATCAGCCCCAGCATTTT. It yields the protein CASSPNRHPESNQPQHF.

J is TRBJ2-1 and V is TRBV25-1, with TRBD1 as a possible D gene (8 bases). The CDR3 is made up of 16 amino acids. From germline, CDR1 is MGHDK and CDR2 SYGVNS. Trimming stripped 1 base from V and 7 bases from J, with 17 bases between. In nucleotides, the CDR3 is TGTGCCAGCAGTGAATCCCGGGCACAGGGGGGGAATGAGCAGTTCTTC. It encodes CASSESRAQGGNEQFF.

The chain has TRBV11-3 and TRBJ1-5, with D perhaps TRBD1 (6 bases). The CDR3 extends over 16 amino acids. Trimming removed 7 bases at V and 1 base at J, with 17 bases between. Germline-derived CDR1 and CDR2 are SGHNT and YENEEA. The CDR3 here is CASTPAPQGSNQPQHF. In nucleotides, the CDR3 is TGTGCCAGCACCCCCGCCCCCCAGGGGAGCAATCAGCCCCAGCATTTT.

The V call is TRBV25-1, the J call TRBJ1-1; 7 bases match TRBD1. V lost 9 bases, J lost 2 bases, and 12 bases stayed unmatched. In germline, CDR1 is MGHDK, CDR2 SYGVNS. This CDR3 has 15 residues. In nucleotides, the CDR3 is TGTGCCAGTAGCCCCCCAGGGGGACCTAACACTGAAGCTTTCTTT. It is translated as CASSPPGGPNTEAFF.

This chain joins TRBV7-9 and TRBJ1-1; 7 nucleotides agree with TRBD1. The V and J ends lost 2 bases and 13 bases, in that order; junction bases with no gene match: 16. The CDR3 extends over 15 amino acids. Germline values: CDR1 SEHNR, CDR2 FQNEAQ (reference sequence). CDR3 residues: CASSLRGEGQANVFF. CDR3 DNA: TGTGCCAGCAGCTTAAGGGGTGAAGGACAGGCGAACGTTTTCTTT. The entire variable domain, with the rest obtained from reference TRBV7-9 and TRBJ1-1, is as follows: DTGVSQNPRHKITKRGQNVTFRCDPISEHNRLYWYRQTLGQGPEFLTYFQNEAQLEKSRLLSDRFSAERPKGSFSTLEIQRTEQGDSAMYLCASSLRGEGQANVFFGQGTRLTVV.

The chain employs TRBV6-5 and TRBJ2-2; D might be TRBD1 (6 bases). V lost 9 bases and J lost 2, with 10 bases in between. The CDR3 covers 13 residues. Looked up from germline, CDR1 is MNHEY and CDR2 is SVGAGI. The CDR3 spells CASRDINTGELFF. CDR3 nucleotides: TGTGCCAGTAGGGACATTAACACCGGGGAGCTGTTTTTT.

The CDR3 DNA is TGCGCCAGCAGCCCGGTCGGGGGGACAGGGAGTTCACCCCTCCACTTT. This gives the protein CASSPVGGTGSSPLHF. The chain joins TRBV5-1 to TRBJ1-6; 9 bases are a match to TRBD1. The germline V gene has CDR1 SGHRS and CDR2 YFSETQ. The length of the CDR3 is 16 residues. The ends lost 4 bases at V and 9 bases at J; junction bases unmatched: 11.

The chain has TRBV5-1 and TRBJ1-2; D is unclear. From germline, CDR1 is SGHRS and CDR2 YFSETQ. Between the trimmed V and J ends, which lost 5 bases and 2 bases, there was a span of 13 bases. The CDR3 covers 14 residues. CDR3 DNA sequence: TGCGCCAGCAGTATAGAGGGTTACAACTATGGCTACACCTTC. Its translation is CASSIEGYNYGYTF.

V gene TRBV29-1 combines with J gene TRBJ1-2; 11 positions match TRBD1. With 7 bases clipped from V and 3 bases from J, the junction kept 10 bases outside the gene matches. The CDR3 extends over 15 amino acids. From germline, CDR1 is SQVTM and CDR2 ANQGSEA. CDR3 sequence reads: CSAPRTGGEDYGYTF. The CDR3 DNA reads TGCAGCGCTCCGCGGACAGGGGGCGAAGACTATGGCTACACCTTC.

The gene calls are TRBV18 and TRBJ2-1; the D gene is possibly TRBD1 (6 bases). Germline values: CDR1 KGHSH, CDR2 LQKENI. The V end lost 4 bases, the J end lost 0 bases, and 13 bases lay between the germline ends. The CDR3 totals 16 residues. In DNA, the CDR3 is TGTGCCAGCTCACAGGGGGTATCGAGCTCCTACAATGAGCAGTTCTTC. It translates to CASSQGVSSSYNEQFF.

This rearrangement joins TRBV5-1 to TRBJ1-6, with 8 bases that match TRBD1. CDR1 SGHRS and CDR2 YFSETQ come from the germline V gene. The CDR3 spans 16 residues. V shed 3 bases and J 7 bases; nucleotides not matched to a gene: 9. The CDR3 here is CASSSVGQGGNSPLHF. The CDR3 region has the DNA TGCGCCAGCAGCTCTGTAGGACAGGGTGGAAATTCACCCCTCCACTTT.